This is a list of T cell receptor beta chains from one sample in a study of blood T cell repertoires in COVID-19. This table comes from immunoSEQ multiplex PCR, and its TCRdb copy is limited to in-frame clones, with some not included. This table has roughly 100,000 clones, about 81% appearing once. The sequencing sample was made of peripheral blood. Receptors originate from a man older than 75 with acute or convalescent COVID-19. Each CDR3 is given with its conserved first and last residue. D genes are given only for firm matches. Only some rows state a clone size, as once, few, many or a class for expanded clones.

TRBJ1-4 NA TRBV2 TRBD1 TGTGCCAGCAGTGGAGGGGGGACAGGGAGTGAAAAACTGTTTTTT CASSGGGTGSEKLFF
TRBJ2-7 NA TRBV15 TRBD1 TGTGCCACCAGCAGAGTTGAGACAGGGGCTTACGAGCAGTACTTC CATSRVETGAYEQYF
TRBJ2-7 NA TRBV9 TRBD1 TGTGCCAGCAGCCTAAGACAGGGGCCTTCCTACGAGCAGTACTTC CASSLRQGPSYEQYF
TRBJ2-3 NA TRBV19 NA TGTGCCAGTAGTCCTGGGGGGGCCTCTAGCACAGATACGCAGTATTTT CASSPGGASSTDTQYF
TRBJ2-5 NA TRBV7-9 NA TGTGCCAGCAGCTTCCGCGGACAAGAGACCCAGTACTTC CASSFRGQETQYF
TRBJ2-3 NA TRBV15 NA TGTGCCACCAGCAGAGATTTTCTAGATACGCAGTATTTT CATSRDFLDTQYF
TRBJ1-2 few TRBV6-5 TRBD1 TGTGCCAGCAGTTACACCGACAGGGATGGCTACACCTTC CASSYTDRDGYTF
TRBJ1-6 NA TRBV5-6 NA TGTGCCAGCAGCTTAGCCCAGGCCGGACCCCTCCACTTT CASSLAQAGPLHF
TRBJ1-2 NA TRBV27 NA TGTGCCAGCAGCCTGCGCCCCTCTACGGAGGGCTACACCTTC CASSLRPSTEGYTF
TRBJ2-3 few TRBV7-6 TRBD2 TGTGCCAGCAGCTTGGGACCTGCGAGCGGGGGGGCAACAGATACGCAGTATTTT CASSLGPASGGATDTQYF
TRBJ1-3 few TRBV11-2 NA TGTGCCAGCAGCGCCAGGAGAGGGTCTGGAAACACCATATATTTT CASSARRGSGNTIYF
TRBJ2-1 NA TRBV5-1 TRBD2 TGCGCCAGCAGCTTTACTAGCGGGAGCCCGCCCTACAATGAGCAGTTCTTC CASSFTSGSPPYNEQFF
TRBJ2-1 NA TRBV5-8 TRBD2 TGTGCCAGCAGCTTTGTCAACCTAGCGGGAGAAGAGCAGTTCTTC CASSFVNLAGEEQFF
TRBJ2-1 NA TRBV11-2 NA TGTGCCAGCAGCTTAGAGGGGGCATCCCCTTACAATGAGCAGTTCTTC CASSLEGASPYNEQFF
TRBJ2-7 NA TRBV28 NA TGTGCCAGCGGGGGCAGTACCTACGAGCAGTACTTC CASGGSTYEQYF
TRBJ1-5 NA TRBV7-2 NA TGTGCCAGCAGCTTCTGGGGAGATCAGCCCCAGCATTTT CASSFWGDQPQHF
TRBJ1-2 NA TRBV28 NA TGTGCCAGCAGTTTGAGAGACTATGGCTACACCTTC CASSLRDYGYTF
TRBJ2-7 NA TRBV5-6 TRBD1 TGTGCCAGCAGCTTGGTAGGGGGCGCCTCCTACGAGCAGTACTTC CASSLVGGASYEQYF
TRBJ2-5 NA TRBV7-7 TRBD1 TGTGCCAGCAGCGTGACAGGGGGGAGTGAGACCCAGTACTTC CASSVTGGSETQYF
TRBJ2-3 NA TRBV6-6 NA TGTGCCACCTCCCCGGGGAGGGATACGCAGTATTTT CATSPGRDTQYF
TRBJ2-1 few TRBV23-1 TRBD2 TGCGCCAGCAGTCAATCTGACATAGCGGGGCTCAGCTCCTACAATGAGCAGTTCTTC CASSQSDIAGLSSYNEQFF
TRBJ1-2 NA TRBV7-2 TRBD1 TGTGCCAGCAGCTTAGCGCAGGGGGCGCAGGGCTACACCTTC CASSLAQGAQGYTF
TRBJ1-1 NA TRBV28 TRBD1 TGTGCCAGCAGTTTTGTCTTGACAGGGGCCTTCGACACTGAAGCTTTCTTT CASSFVLTGAFDTEAFF
TRBJ2-7 once TRBV19 TRBD1 TGTGCCAGTAGTCCAAAGGACAGGTTAAACTACGAGCAGTACTTC CASSPKDRLNYEQYF
TRBJ2-3 NA TRBV24-1 TRBD1 TGTGCCACCAGTGCCAGGGGGCCACAAGATACGCAGTATTTT CATSARGPQDTQYF
TRBJ2-1 NA TRBV18 TRBD2 TGTGCCAGCTCAACGGGAGGTCCTATAGGTGGGCAGTTCTTC CASSTGGPIGGQFF
TRBJ1-2 NA TRBV5-1 TRBD1 TGCGCCAGCAGCTTCCGGACAGGGGAGGACGGCTACACCTTC CASSFRTGEDGYTF
TRBJ2-1 NA TRBV13 NA TGTGCCAGCAGCTTAGTTAGTTACAATGAGCAGTTCTTC CASSLVSYNEQFF
TRBJ2-3 once TRBV5-1 TRBD2 TGCGCCAGCAGCTTCGGGACTAGCGGGAGTAGTACAGATACGCAGTATTTT CASSFGTSGSSTDTQYF
TRBJ2-7 NA TRBV7-6 TRBD1 TGTGCCAGCAGCCGCCAGGTCTCGGGACAGGGGGTCTCCTACGAGCAGTACTTC CASSRQVSGQGVSYEQYF
TRBJ1-1 few TRBV29-1 NA TGCAGCGTTGTTGGAGGAATGAACACTGAAGCTTTCTTT CSVVGGMNTEAFF
TRBJ1-1 NA TRBV5-6 NA TGTGCCAGCACCGACGGACAGAGAATGAACACTGAAGCTTTCTTT CASTDGQRMNTEAFF
TRBJ2-1 NA TRBV7-2 TRBD2 TGTGCCAGCACCTTCGGACTAGCGGGAGTTCATGAGCAGTTCTTC CASTFGLAGVHEQFF
TRBJ2-6 NA TRBV18 NA TGTGCCAGCTCACTGAGGACAGCCCTCTCGGGGGCCAACGTCCTGACTTTC CASSLRTALSGANVLTF
TRBJ2-2 once TRBV30 TRBD2 TGTGCCTGGAGGCAGTGGGGGGGGTCCACCGGGGAGCTGTTTTTT CAWRQWGGSTGELFF
TRBJ2-3 NA TRBV19 NA TGTGCCAGTAGTATAACCCCCAACGGAGATACGCAGTATTTT CASSITPNGDTQYF
TRBJ1-2 few TRBV5-4 NA TGTGCCAGCTCAAGGGGGGGCGCTCAATATGGCTACACCTTC CASSRGGAQYGYTF
TRBJ1-2 NA TRBV4-1 NA TGCGCCAGCAGCCAGGCCTCTACGACGGGCTATGGCTACACCTTC CASSQASTTGYGYTF
TRBJ1-1 NA TRBV27 NA TGTGCCAGCAGCCTTGGTGTCAGAATGAACACTGAAGCTTTCTTT CASSLGVRMNTEAFF
TRBJ2-3 NA TRBV28 NA TGTGCCACCTCGCGGAGCACAGATACGCAGTATTTT CATSRSTDTQYF
TRBJ1-2 NA TRBV19 NA TGTGCCAGTAGATTATCCCAGCAGGGAAACTATGGCTACACCTTC CASRLSQQGNYGYTF
TRBJ1-4 NA TRBV7-2 NA TGTGCCAGCAGCCAAGGAGTGGAAAAACTGTTTTTT CASSQGVEKLFF
TRBJ1-6 NA TRBV5-6 NA TGTGCCAGCAGCTTGTCCGGGTCCTATTCACCCCTCCACTTT CASSLSGSYSPLHF
TRBJ2-5 NA TRBV11-2 TRBD2 TGTGCCAGCAGCCACGGGACTAGCGGGACCCGGCGGGGGACCCAGTACTTC CASSHGTSGTRRGTQYF
TRBJ2-7 NA TRBV5-4 TRBD1 TGTGCCAGCAGCTCGCCAGGGACAGCCGATTACGAGCAGTACTTC CASSSPGTADYEQYF
TRBJ1-3 NA TRBV30 TRBD1 TGTGCCTGGAGTCAGGACAGGGGGCCGTCTGGAAACACCATATATTTT CAWSQDRGPSGNTIYF
TRBJ2-1 NA TRBV5-4 NA TGTGCCAGCAGCCCCCAGGGGCCGACGAAGGAGATGTATGAGCAGTTCTTC CASSPQGPTKEMYEQFF
TRBJ2-5 NA TRBV28 NA TGTGCCAGCAGCAATAAACCCTTTCCCGGTCGCCAAGAGACCCAGTACTTC CASSNKPFPGRQETQYF
TRBJ2-2 NA TRBV28 TRBD1 TGTGCCAGCGGTTCGGGGGGACAGGGGCTCGCCGGGGAGCTGTTTTTT CASGSGGQGLAGELFF
TRBJ1-6 NA TRBV19 TRBD1 TGTGCCAGTAAAGGACGGACAGGGGATAATTCACCCCTCCACTTT CASKGRTGDNSPLHF